The source of this TCR beta chain is a study of human T cells and chemical hapten exposure. This clonotype was recorded a few times. As to time point: pre-sensitization, week 0. The treatment denotes: therapeutic diphenylcyclopropenone sensitization with weekly scalp DPC. Each patch test followed a blood draw. CDR3 size: 13 residues. Trimming took off 2 bases at V and 5 bases at J, with 8 bases between the two ends. The authors' processing: Per-sample TCR counts ranged from about 20,000 to 700,000, median roughly 98,000. TCRdb re-called the RACE reads through MiXCR, storing one row per CDR3 protein. The V and J calls, along with clone size, are taken from TCRdb and not from the paper's own processing. This table holds 270,000 or so distinct CDR3 sequences, around 7% found once.

The TCR sequence derives from a man aged 18 to 29 with alopecia areata. Some clones in this sample may be carry-over from other donors' samples. The chain has TRBV12-3 or TRBV12-4 and TRBJ2-3; TRBD1 might be the D (6 bases). This sample comprised whole blood, obtained in connection with sensitization to the hapten diphenylcyclopropenone (DPC). The CDR3 loop reads CASSLTQGDTQYF. The DNA of the CDR3 is TGTGCCAGCAGTTTAACACAGGGAGATACGCAGTATTTT.